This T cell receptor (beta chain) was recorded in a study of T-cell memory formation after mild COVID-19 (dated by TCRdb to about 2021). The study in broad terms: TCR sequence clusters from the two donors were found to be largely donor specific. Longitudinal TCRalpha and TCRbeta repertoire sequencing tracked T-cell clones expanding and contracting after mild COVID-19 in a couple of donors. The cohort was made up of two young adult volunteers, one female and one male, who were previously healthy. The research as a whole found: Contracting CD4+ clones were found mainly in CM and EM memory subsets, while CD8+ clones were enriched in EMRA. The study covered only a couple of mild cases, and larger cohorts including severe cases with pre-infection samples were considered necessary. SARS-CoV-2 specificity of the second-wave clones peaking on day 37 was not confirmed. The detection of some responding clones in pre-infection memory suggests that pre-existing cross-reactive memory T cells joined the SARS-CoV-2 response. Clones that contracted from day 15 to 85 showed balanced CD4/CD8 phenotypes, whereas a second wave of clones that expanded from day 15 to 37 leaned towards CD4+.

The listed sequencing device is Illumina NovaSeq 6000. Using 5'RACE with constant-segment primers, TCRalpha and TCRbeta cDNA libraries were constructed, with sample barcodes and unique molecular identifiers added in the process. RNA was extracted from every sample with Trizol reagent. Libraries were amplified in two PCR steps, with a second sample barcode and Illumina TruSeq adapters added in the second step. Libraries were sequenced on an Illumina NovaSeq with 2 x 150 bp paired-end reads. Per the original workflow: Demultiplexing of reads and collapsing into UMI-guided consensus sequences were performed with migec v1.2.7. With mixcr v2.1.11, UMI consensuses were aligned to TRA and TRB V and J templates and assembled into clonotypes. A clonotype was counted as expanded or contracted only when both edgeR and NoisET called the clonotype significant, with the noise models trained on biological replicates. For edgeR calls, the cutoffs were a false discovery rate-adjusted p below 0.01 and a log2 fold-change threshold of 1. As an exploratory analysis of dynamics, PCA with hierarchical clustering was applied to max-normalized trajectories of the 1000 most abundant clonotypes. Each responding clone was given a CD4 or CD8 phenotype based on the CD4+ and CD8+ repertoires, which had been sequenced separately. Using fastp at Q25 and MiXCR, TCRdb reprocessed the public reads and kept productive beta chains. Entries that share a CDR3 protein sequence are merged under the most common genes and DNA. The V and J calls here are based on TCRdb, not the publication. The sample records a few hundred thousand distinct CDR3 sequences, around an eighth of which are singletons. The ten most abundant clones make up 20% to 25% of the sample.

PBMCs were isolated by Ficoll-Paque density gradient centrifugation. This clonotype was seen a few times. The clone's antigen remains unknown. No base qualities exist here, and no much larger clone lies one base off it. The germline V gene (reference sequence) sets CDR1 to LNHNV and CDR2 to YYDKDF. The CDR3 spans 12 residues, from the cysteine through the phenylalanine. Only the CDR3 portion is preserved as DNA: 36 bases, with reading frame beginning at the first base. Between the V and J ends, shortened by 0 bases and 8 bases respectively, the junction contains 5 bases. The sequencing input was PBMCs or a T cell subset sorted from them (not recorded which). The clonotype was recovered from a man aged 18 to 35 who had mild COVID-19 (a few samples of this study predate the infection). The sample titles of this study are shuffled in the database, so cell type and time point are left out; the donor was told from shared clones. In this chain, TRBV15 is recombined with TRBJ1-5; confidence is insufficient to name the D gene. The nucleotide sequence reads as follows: TGTGCCACCAGCAGAGATCAGGAGCCCCAGCATTTT. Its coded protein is CATSRDQEPQHF.